The sequence of this TCR beta chain was determined in a study of regulatory T cells in long-lasting Graves disease. Study details: Patients with new Graves' disease had used antithyroid drugs below 3 months.

The CDR3 is 15 residues long. Per the germline V gene, CDR1 is LNHDA and CDR2 is SQIVND (reference sequence). V lost 7 bases to trimming and J lost 1 base; unmatched junction nucleotides: 5. This clonotype was seen more than once but under ten times. Its antigen is unidentified. Construction of the TCR beta libraries employed iRepertoire HTBI primers in conjunction with Arm-PCR of CDR3 regions. One entry per CDR3 protein results from TCRdb running MiXCR on the multiplex PCR reads. The sample shows around 240,000 distinct CDR3 sequences, 15% to 20% of them seen only once. Overall study results and limits: Sample size was small, which may have lowered accuracy.

The time point was: newly diagnosed GD, antithyroid drugs for less than 3 months. From RNA extracted from PBMCs, the TCR library was made. Another study also made use of these data, one on T cells in Graves' hyperthyroidism and ophthalmopathy.

The TCR sequence derives from a woman in her 30s with Graves disease. The chain is built from TRBV19 and TRBJ2-3; 10 bases are shared with TRBD2. This specimen consisted of peripheral blood mononuclear cells (PBMCs), obtained at new diagnosis, from a patient treated with antithyroid drugs. In nucleotides, the CDR3 is TGTGCCAGTACGGAGCGGGGGGGCGGCACAGATACGCAGTATTTT. It is translated as CASTERGGGTDTQYF.